One sample yielded the 24 T cell receptor beta chains listed below, sequenced in a study of control samples from healthy donors and cancer patients. TCRdb's table, derived via immunoSEQ multiplex PCR, lists solely in-frame clones and lacks some. The table has tens of thousands of clones, around 90% seen once. Specimen: PBMCs. The receptor source for this set is a woman between 45 and 65 years old with colorectal cancer.

This rearrangement joins TRBV15 to TRBJ1-2, with D maybe TRBD1 (5 bases). Germline CDR1 is LNHNV and CDR2 is YYDKDF (reference sequence). CDR3 length: 14 amino acids. V lost 0 bases to trimming and J lost 8 bases, with 13 bases between them. The CDR3 protein is CATSRDKKGHGYTF. DNA of the CDR3: TGTGCCACCAGCAGAGATAAGAAGGGGCACGGCTACACCTTC.

The chain has TRBV7-9 and TRBJ2-5, with a possible D match to TRBD2 (7 bases). Per germline, CDR1 SEHNR and CDR2 FQNEAQ (reference sequence). The CDR3 length is 14 residues. V gave up 6 bases and J gave up 1 base, with 12 bases separating them. CDR3 in amino acids: CASRGGAPQETQYF. The CDR3 region has the DNA TGTGCCAGCAGGGGGGGGGCCCCCCAAGAGACCCAGTACTTC.

The chain combines TRBV24-1 with TRBJ2-5; a possible D gene is TRBD2 (5 bases). The V gene lost 5 bases and the J gene lost 0 bases, with 12 bases spanning the gap. Germline values: CDR1 KGHDR, CDR2 SFDVKD. The CDR3 has 15 amino acids. The DNA of the CDR3 is TGTGCCACCAGTGCCCTAGGCGGGTACCAAGAGACCCAGTACTTC. Amino acids: CATSALGGYQETQYF.

This chain uses TRBV28 with TRBJ1-5; D may be TRBD1 (5 bases). The CDR3 extends over 15 amino acids. V shed 6 bases and J shed 5 bases, with 17 bases lying between them. Germline V gene data show CDR1 as MDHEN and CDR2 as SYDVKM. The CDR3 is CASRTAGTRYQPQHF. CDR3 bases: TGTGCCAGCAGGACCGCCGGGACTAGATATCAGCCCCAGCATTTT.

The chain couples TRBV5-1 to TRBJ2-5, with TRBD1 identical over 8 bases. After removal of 0 bases from V and 2 bases from J, the junction contained 6 bases not matched to a gene. The CDR3 consists of 16 residues. Germline V lookup: CDR1 SGHRS, CDR2 YFSETQ. The CDR3 reads CASSLGSTGGQETQYF. CDR3 DNA: TGCGCCAGCAGCTTGGGTTCTACAGGGGGGCAAGAGACCCAGTACTTC.

J is TRBJ1-5 and V is TRBV18; TRBD1 aligns across 8 bases. V lost 3 bases and J lost 3; bases outside the gene matches: 4. Per germline, CDR1 KGHSH and CDR2 LQKENI. This CDR3 comprises 15 residues. The CDR3 reads CASSPGQGANQPQHF. CDR3 coding DNA: TGTGCCAGCTCACCGGGGCAGGGGGCCAATCAGCCCCAGCATTTT. Full variable domain (rest looked up from reference TRBV18 and TRBJ1-5): NAGVMQNPRHLVRRRGQEARLRCSPMKGHSHVYWYRQLPEEGLKFMVYLQKENIIDESGMPKERFSAEFPKEGPSILRIQQVVRGDSAAYFCASSPGQGANQPQHFGDGTRLSIL.

V is TRBV19 and J is TRBJ2-1; TRBD1 matches 8 bases. CDR3 size: 16 residues. Germline V gene data show CDR1 as LNHDA and CDR2 as SQIVND (reference sequence). V was pared by 4 bases and J by 7 bases, with 12 bases of the junction left unmatched. CDR3 protein: CASSKNRGNGRNEQFF. In DNA, the CDR3 is TGTGCCAGTAGTAAAAACAGGGGGAATGGGCGGAATGAGCAGTTCTTC.

V is TRBV7-8 and J is TRBJ1-2, with unresolved D. This CDR3 spans 15 amino acids. V dropped 0 bases and J dropped 4 bases, with 12 bases sitting between them. Germline-derived CDR1 and CDR2 are SGHVS and FQNEAQ. CDR3 nucleotides: TGTGCCAGCAGCTTAGCGAGGCAGGATAGCTATGGCTACACCTTC. It is translated as CASSLARQDSYGYTF. The variable domain in full, completed from reference TRBV7-8 and TRBJ1-2, reads GAGVSQSPRYKVAKRGQDVALRCDPISGHVSLFWYQQALGQGPEFLTYFQNEAQLDKSGLPSDRFFAERPEGSVSTLKIQRTQQEDSAVYLCASSLARQDSYGYTFGSGTRLTVV.

This sequence joins TRBV19 and TRBJ1-6, with D perhaps matching TRBD1 (5 bases). Germline values: CDR1 LNHDA, CDR2 SQIVND (reference sequence). V was shortened by 4 bases and J by 7 bases, with 17 bases between the two germline ends. This CDR3 is built from 16 residues. CDR3 bases: TGTGCCAGTAGTACCTTAACGACAGCCAAGAATTCACCCCTCCACTTT. It yields the protein CASSTLTTAKNSPLHF.

V gene TRBV19 combines with J gene TRBJ2-4, with a tentative D call TRBD2 (6 bases). Germline V gene data show CDR1 as LNHDA and CDR2 as SQIVND (reference sequence). This CDR3 contains 13 residues. V lost 0 bases to trimming and J lost 9 bases, with 9 bases between them. CDR3 in DNA: TGTGCCAGTAGTATAGATCCCGGGGGCATTCAGTACTTC. Translating it yields CASSIDPGGIQYF.

This clone was seen a single time. Additional DNA sequences in this sample encode the identical CDR3. The chain has TRBV7-2 and TRBJ2-3, with TRBD2 matching 7 bases. This CDR3 region has 15 residues. Trimming removed 2 bases from V and 0 bases from J; junction bases left unmatched: 2. CDR1 SGHTA and CDR2 FQGNSA come from the germline V gene. The CDR3 loop is CASSLSSGSTDTQYF. CDR3 sequence (DNA): TGTGCCAGCAGCTTATCTAGCGGTAGCACAGATACGCAGTATTTT.

This rearrangement joins TRBV10-3 to TRBJ1-3; D unclear. Germline CDR1 and CDR2: ENHRY and SYGVKD. CDR3 size: 14 residues. Deletions cut 4 bases from V and 0 bases from J, with 7 bases between. CDR3 sequence (DNA): TGTGCCATCAGTGGACGGGGCTCTGGAAACACCATATATTTT. It translates to CAISGRGSGNTIYF.

The rearrangement links TRBV7-2 to TRBJ2-5; D is unclear. There are 13 residues in the CDR3. Per germline, CDR1 SGHTA and CDR2 FQGNSA. V was cut by 2 bases and J by 2 bases, with 6 bases left in between. CDR3 region: CASSLSVQETQYF. The CDR3 coding sequence is TGTGCCAGCAGCTTAAGCGTACAAGAGACCCAGTACTTC.

The rearrangement uses TRBV5-1 and TRBJ2-3; D is possibly TRBD1 (6 bases). The length of the CDR3 is 14 residues. V dropped 4 bases and J dropped 1 base, with 10 bases sitting between them. CDR1 and CDR2 from the germline V gene are SGHRS and YFSETQ. This CDR3 reads CASSQDSRTDTQYF. The CDR3 coding sequence is TGCGCCAGCAGCCAGGACAGTCGCACAGATACGCAGTATTTT.

The chain has TRBV4-1 and TRBJ1-2; 10 nucleotides agree with TRBD1. The CDR3 is made up of 17 amino acids. The ends lost 1 base at V and 5 bases at J; junction bases unmatched: 10. Looked up from germline, CDR1 is MGHRA and CDR2 is YSYEKL. CDR3 sequence: CASSQASGQGVGYGYTF. Written as DNA, the CDR3 is TGCGCCAGCAGCCAAGCCTCTGGACAGGGGGTAGGGTATGGCTACACCTTC.

The V and J genes are TRBV4-3 and TRBJ1-6, with TRBD1 matching 9 bases. The CDR3 has 15 amino acids. Germline V lookup: CDR1 LGHNA, CDR2 YSLEER. The V gene end was trimmed by 5 bases and the J gene end by 7 bases; junction bases not matched to a gene: 6. Here the CDR3 DNA reads TGCGCCAGCAGCGCGGGACAGGGCCCCAATTCACCCCTCCACTTT. The encoded protein is CASSAGQGPNSPLHF.

The rearrangement uses TRBV24-1 and TRBJ2-3, with 10 bases that match TRBD2. The CDR3 is made up of 16 amino acids. V shed 1 base, J shed 2 bases, and the junction held 2 bases outside the gene matches. CDR1 is KGHDR, CDR2 SFDVKD, per germline. The CDR3 DNA reads as TGTGCCACCAGTGATTTAGCGGGGGGGAACACAGATACGCAGTATTTT. Translated, it gives CATSDLAGGNTDTQYF.

This chain joins TRBV5-5 and TRBJ1-2, with 7 bases lining up with TRBD1. The germline gives CDR1 SGHKS, CDR2 YYEKEE (reference sequence). J gave up 3 bases and V 4 bases, and 9 bases lay outside the gene matches. The CDR3 totals 15 residues. The CDR3 coding sequence is TGTGCCAGCAGCCGAAGCACAGGGGCTCACTATGGCTACACCTTC. Translating it yields CASSRSTGAHYGYTF.

The rearrangement joins TRBV3-1 (or the pseudogene TRBV3-2) to TRBJ2-2, with 13 bases matching TRBD2. V shed 4 bases and J 6 bases; nucleotides not matched to a gene: 2. Germline V gene sequence: CDR1 LGHDT, CDR2 YNNKEL (reference sequence). This CDR3 has 15 amino acids. As DNA, the CDR3 is TGTGCCAGCAGCCGCGGACTAGCGGGGGCCGGGGAGCTGTTTTTT. This codes for CASSRGLAGAGELFF.

The chain has TRBV12-3 or TRBV12-4 and TRBJ2-3; D unclear. V was trimmed by 3 bases and J by 4 bases, leaving 5 bases between them. This CDR3 spans 12 amino acids. CDR3 nucleotide sequence: TGTGCCAGCAGTTTCAGCGCAGATACGCAGTATTTT. Amino acid sequence: CASSFSADTQYF.

CDR3 sequence: CASSQGQGLGYEQYV. CDR3 coding DNA: TGTGCCAGCTCACAGGGACAGGGGCTAGGGTACGAGCAGTACGTC. This sequence joins TRBV18 and TRBJ2-7; 10 bases fit TRBD1. The length of the CDR3 is 15 residues. Germline V gene lookup returns CDR1 KGHSH and CDR2 LQKENI. V dropped 4 bases and J dropped 4; count of bases not matched to a gene: 7.

The rearrangement uses TRBV24-1 and TRBJ2-5; no firm D call. Per germline, CDR1 KGHDR and CDR2 SFDVKD. There are 12 residues in the CDR3. V dropped 3 bases and J dropped 2 bases, with 3 bases sitting between them. The CDR3 DNA sequence: TGTGCCACCAGTGATCAGCAAGAGACCCAGTACTTC. Residues: CATSDQQETQYF.

The chain uses TRBV6-2 or TRBV6-3 and TRBJ2-3, with 12 bases identical to TRBD2. The germline V gene encodes CDR1 MNHEY and CDR2 SVGEGT. The CDR3 has 17 amino acids. Trimming at V came to 0 bases and at J to 4 bases, leaving 5 bases not matched to a gene. The CDR3: CASSYSPLAGGPDTQYF. The CDR3 DNA reads as TGTGCCAGCAGTTACTCGCCCCTAGCGGGGGGGCCAGATACGCAGTATTTT.

The chain carries TRBV10-2 and TRBJ2-3; 7 bases are shared with TRBD2. In germline, CDR1 is WSHSY, CDR2 SAAADI. The CDR3 consists of 17 residues. V lost 6 bases, J lost 2 bases, and 14 bases stayed unmatched. The CDR3 loop reads CASRRSLGGVFTDTQYF. Written as DNA, the CDR3 is TGCGCCAGCAGGAGATCGTTGGGAGGGGTTTTCACAGATACGCAGTATTTT.